Sequencing of this T cell receptor (beta chain) was carried out in a study of T cell repertoires in cytomegalovirus infection. Whole-study results and caveats: The ex vivo response was dominated by HLA-C-restricted CMV-specific TCR beta clonotypes. Cumulated frequencies of public TCR beta families served to identify carriers of CMV plus the relevant HLA.

Germline assignment: CDR1 MDHEN and CDR2 SYDVKM. V was clipped by 6 bases and J by 0 bases, with 9 bases between them. The CDR3 is 15 amino acids. TCRdb recomputed calls from the reads with MiXCR, one row per CDR3 protein. The repertoire holds more than 350,000 distinct CDR3 sequences, with 31% as singletons. This clonotype turned up a few times. What it recognizes is unknown. The genes are TRBV28 and TRBJ2-6; D is perhaps TRBD1 or TRBD2 (6 bases each). The receptor comes from a human donor in good health (CMV status not recorded). Some clones in this sample may be carry-over from other donors' samples. The sequenced sample was PBMCs. CDR3 DNA: TGTGCCAGCAGAAAGGGGGGCTCTGGGGCCAACGTCCTGACTTTC. It specifies CASRKGGSGANVLTF.